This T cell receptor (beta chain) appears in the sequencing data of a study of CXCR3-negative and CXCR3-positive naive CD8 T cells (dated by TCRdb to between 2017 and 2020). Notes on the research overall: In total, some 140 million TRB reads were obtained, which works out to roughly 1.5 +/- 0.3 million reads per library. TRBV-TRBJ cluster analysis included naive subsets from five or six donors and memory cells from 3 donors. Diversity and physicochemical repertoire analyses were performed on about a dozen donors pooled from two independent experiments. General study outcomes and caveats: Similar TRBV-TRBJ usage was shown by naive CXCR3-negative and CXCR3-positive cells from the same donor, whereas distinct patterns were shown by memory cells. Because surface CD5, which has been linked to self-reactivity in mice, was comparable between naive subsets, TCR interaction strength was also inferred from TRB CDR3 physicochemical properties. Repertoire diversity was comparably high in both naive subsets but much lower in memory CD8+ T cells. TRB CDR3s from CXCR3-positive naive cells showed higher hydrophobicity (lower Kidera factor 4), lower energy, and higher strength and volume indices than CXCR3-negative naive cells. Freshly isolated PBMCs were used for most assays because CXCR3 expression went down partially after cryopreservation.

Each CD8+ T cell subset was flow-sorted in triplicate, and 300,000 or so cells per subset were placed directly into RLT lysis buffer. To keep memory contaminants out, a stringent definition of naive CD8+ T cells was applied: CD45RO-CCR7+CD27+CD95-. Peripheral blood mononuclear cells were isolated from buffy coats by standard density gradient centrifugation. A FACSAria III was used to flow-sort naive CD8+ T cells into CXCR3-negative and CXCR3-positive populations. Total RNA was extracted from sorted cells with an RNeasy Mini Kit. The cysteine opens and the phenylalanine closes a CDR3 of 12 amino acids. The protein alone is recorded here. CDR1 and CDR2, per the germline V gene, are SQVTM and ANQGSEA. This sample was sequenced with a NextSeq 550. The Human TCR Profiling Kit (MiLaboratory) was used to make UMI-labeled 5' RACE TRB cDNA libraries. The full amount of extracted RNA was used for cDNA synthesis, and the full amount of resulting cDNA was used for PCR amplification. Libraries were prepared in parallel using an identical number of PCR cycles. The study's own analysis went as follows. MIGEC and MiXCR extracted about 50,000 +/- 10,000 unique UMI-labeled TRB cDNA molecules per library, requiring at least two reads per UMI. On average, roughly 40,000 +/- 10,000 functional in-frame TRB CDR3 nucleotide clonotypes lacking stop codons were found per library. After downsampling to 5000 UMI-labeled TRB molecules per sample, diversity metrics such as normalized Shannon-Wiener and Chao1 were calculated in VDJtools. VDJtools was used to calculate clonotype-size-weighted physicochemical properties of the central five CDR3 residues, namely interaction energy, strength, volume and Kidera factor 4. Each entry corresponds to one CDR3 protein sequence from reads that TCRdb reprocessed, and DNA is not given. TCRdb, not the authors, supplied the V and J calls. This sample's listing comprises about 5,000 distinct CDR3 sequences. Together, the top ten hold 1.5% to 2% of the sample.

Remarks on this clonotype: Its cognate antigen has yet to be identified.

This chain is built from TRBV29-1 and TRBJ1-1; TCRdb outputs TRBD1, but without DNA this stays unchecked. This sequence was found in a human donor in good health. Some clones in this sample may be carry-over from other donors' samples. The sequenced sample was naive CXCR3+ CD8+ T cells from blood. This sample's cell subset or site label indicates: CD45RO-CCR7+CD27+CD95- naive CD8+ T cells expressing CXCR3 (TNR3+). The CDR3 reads CSVDLGASEAFF.